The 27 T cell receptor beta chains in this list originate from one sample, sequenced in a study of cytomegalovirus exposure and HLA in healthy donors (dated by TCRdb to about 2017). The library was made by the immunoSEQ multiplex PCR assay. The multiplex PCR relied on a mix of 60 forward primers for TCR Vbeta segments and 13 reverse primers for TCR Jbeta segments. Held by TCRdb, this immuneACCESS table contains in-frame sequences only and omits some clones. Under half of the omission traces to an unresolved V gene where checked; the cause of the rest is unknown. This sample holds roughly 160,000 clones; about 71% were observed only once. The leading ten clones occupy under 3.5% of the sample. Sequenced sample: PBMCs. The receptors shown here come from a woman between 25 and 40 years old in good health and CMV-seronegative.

CDR3 sequence: CASSLTGLRFGSPLHF. CDR3 nucleotide sequence: TGCGCCAGCAGCTTGACAGGGCTCCGATTCGGCTCACCCCTCCACTTT. The gene calls are TRBV5-1 and TRBJ1-6; perhaps TRBD1 as D (6 bases). The CDR3 spans 16 residues. V was cut by 1 base and J by 10 bases, with 18 bases left in between. CDR1 is SGHRS, CDR2 YFSETQ, per germline.

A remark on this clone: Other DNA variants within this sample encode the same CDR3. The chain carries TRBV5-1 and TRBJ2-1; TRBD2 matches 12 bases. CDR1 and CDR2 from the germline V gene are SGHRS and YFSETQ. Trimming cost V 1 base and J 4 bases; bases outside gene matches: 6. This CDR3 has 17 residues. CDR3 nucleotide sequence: TGCGCCAGCAGCTTGACGACTAGCGGGGGACTTTACAATGAGCAGTTCTTC. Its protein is CASSLTTSGGLYNEQFF.

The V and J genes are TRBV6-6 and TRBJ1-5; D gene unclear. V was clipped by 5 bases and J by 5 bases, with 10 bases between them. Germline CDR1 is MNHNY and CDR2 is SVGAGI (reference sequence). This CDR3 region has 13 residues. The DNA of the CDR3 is TGTGCCAGCAGTCCCCTGGGAGATCAGCCCCAGCATTTT. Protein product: CASSPLGDQPQHF.

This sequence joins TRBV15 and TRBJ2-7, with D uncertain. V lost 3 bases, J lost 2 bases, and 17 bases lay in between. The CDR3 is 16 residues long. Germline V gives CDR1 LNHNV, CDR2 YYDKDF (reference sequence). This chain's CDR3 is CATSSAFGLHTYEQYF. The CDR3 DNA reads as TGTGCCACCAGCAGCGCCTTTGGCCTCCATACCTACGAGCAGTACTTC.

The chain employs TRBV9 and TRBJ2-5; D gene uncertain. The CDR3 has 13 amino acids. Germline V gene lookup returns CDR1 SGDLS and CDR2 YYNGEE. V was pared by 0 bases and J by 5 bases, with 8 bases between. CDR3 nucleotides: TGTGCCAGCAGCGTAGGAGGTTTGGAGACCCAGTACTTC. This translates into CASSVGGLETQYF.

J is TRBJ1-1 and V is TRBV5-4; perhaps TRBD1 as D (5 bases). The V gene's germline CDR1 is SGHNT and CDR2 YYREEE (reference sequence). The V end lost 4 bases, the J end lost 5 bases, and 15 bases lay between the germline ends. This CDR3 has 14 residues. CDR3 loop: CASSPPEGWTEAFF. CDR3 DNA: TGTGCCAGCAGCCCGCCGGAGGGGTGGACTGAAGCTTTCTTT.

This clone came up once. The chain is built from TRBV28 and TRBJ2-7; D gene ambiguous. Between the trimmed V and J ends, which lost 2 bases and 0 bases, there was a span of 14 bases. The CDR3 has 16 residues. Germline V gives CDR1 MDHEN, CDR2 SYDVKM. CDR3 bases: TGTGCCAGCAGTTTAGGATCGGGTCCAAGCTCCTACGAGCAGTACTTC. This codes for CASSLGSGPSSYEQYF. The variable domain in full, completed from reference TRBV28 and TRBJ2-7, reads DVKVTQSSRYLVKRTGEKVFLECVQDMDHENMFWYRQDPGLGLRLIYFSYDVKMKEKGDIPEGYSVSREKKERFSLILESASTNQTSMYLCASSLGSGPSSYEQYFGPGTRLTVT.

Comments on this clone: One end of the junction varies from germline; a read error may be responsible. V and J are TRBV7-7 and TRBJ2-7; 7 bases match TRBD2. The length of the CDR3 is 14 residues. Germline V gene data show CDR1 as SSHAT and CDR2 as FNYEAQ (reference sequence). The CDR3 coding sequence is TGTGCTAGCAGTTCGGGACTAACGTCTGAGGAGCAGTACTTC. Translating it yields CASSSGLTSEEQYF.

CDR3 loop: CASSSLGDTGELFF. The CDR3 DNA reads TGTGCCAGTAGTAGCTTAGGGGACACCGGGGAGCTGTTTTTT. This chain links TRBV19 with TRBJ2-2, with D maybe TRBD1 (5 bases). V shed 4 bases and J shed 3 bases, with 9 bases lying between them. The CDR3 has 14 residues. The germline V gene encodes CDR1 LNHDA and CDR2 SQIVND (reference sequence).

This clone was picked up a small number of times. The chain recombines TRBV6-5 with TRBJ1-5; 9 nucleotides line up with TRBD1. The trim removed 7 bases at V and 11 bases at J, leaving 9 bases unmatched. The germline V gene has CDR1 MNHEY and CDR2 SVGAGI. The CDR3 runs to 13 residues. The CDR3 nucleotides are TGTGCCAGCAATGAGGGACAGGGTACAGCCCAGCATTTT. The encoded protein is CASNEGQGTAQHF.

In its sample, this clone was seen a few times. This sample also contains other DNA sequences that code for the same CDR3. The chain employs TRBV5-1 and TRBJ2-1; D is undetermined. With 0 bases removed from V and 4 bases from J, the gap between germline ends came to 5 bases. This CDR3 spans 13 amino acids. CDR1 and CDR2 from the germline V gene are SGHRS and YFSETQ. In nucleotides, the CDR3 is TGCGCCAGCAGCTTGGACAGTTACAATGAGCAGTTCTTC. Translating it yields CASSLDSYNEQFF.

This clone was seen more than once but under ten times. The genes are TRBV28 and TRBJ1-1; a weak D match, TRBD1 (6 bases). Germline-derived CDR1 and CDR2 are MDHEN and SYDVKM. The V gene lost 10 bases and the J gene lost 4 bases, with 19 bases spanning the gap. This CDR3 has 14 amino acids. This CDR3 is CATSGGGGGTEAFF. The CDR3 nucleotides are TGTGCCACATCCGGAGGGGGGGGTGGCACTGAAGCTTTCTTT.

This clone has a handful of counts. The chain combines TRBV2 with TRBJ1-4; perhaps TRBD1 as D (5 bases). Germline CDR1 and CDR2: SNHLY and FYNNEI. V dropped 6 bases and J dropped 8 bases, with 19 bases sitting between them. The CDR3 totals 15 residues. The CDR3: CASSRRGPTREKLFF. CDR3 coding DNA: TGTGCCAGCAGCCGGCGGGGCCCAACGAGGGAAAAACTGTTTTTT. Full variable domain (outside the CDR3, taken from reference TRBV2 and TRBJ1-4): EPEVTQTPSHQVTQMGQEVILRCVPISNHLYFYWYRQILGQKVEFLVSFYNNEISEKSEIFDDQFSVERPDGSNFTLKIRSTKLEDSAMYFCASSRRGPTREKLFFGSGTQLSVL.

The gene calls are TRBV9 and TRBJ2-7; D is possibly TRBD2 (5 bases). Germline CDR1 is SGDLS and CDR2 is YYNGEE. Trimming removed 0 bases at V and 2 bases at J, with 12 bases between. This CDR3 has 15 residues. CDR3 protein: CASSVAGGLAYEQYF. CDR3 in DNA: TGTGCCAGCAGCGTAGCGGGCGGGTTAGCCTACGAGCAGTACTTC.

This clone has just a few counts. DNA of the CDR3: TGTGCCAGCAGCTTGGACAGGGGGCTTCGTTATGGCTACACCTTC. As protein: CASSLDRGLRYGYTF. The J gene is TRBJ1-2, the V gene TRBV5-4, with 9 bases identical to TRBD1. This CDR3 is 15 amino acids long. Per the germline V gene, CDR1 is SGHNT and CDR2 is YYREEE (reference sequence). J lost 5 bases, V lost 0 bases, and 5 bases had no gene match.

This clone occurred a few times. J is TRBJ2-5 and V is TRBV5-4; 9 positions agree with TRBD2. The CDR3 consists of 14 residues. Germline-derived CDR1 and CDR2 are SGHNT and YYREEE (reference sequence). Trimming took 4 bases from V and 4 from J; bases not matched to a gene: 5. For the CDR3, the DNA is TGTGCCAGCAGCAGACTAGCGGAACCAGAGACCCAGTACTTC. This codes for CASSRLAEPETQYF.

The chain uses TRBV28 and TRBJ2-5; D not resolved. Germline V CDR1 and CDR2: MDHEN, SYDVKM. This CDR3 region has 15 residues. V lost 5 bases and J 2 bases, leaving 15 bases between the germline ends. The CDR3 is CASSKTQVGQETQYF. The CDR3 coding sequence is TGTGCCAGCAGTAAAACGCAGGTTGGGCAAGAGACCCAGTACTTC.

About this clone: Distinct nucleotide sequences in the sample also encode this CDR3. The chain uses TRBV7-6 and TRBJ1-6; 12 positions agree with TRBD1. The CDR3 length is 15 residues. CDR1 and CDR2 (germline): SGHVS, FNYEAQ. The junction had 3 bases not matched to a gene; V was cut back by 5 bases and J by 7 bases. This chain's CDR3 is CASSAGQGANSPLHF. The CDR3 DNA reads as TGTGCCAGCAGCGCGGGACAGGGGGCGAATTCACCCCTCCACTTT.

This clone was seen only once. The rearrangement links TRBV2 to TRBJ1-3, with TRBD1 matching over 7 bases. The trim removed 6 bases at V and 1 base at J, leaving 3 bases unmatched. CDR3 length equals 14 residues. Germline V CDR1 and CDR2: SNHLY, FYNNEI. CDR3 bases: TGTGCCAGCAGAACGACAGGGTCTGGAAACACCATATATTTT. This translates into CASRTTGSGNTIYF.

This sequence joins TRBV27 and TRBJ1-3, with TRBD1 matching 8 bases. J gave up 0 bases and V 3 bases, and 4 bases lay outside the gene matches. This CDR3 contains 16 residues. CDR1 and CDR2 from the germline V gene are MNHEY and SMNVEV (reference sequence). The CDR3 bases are TGTGCCAGCAGTTTCAGGGGGCCGAGCTCTGGAAACACCATATATTTT. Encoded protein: CASSFRGPSSGNTIYF.

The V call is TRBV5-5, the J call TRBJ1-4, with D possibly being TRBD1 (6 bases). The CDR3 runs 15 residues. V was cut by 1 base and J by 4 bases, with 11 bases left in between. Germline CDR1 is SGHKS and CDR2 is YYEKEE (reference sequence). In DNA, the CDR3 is TGTGCCAGCAGCTTGACCAGGGGTTATAATGAAAAACTGTTTTTT. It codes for CASSLTRGYNEKLFF.

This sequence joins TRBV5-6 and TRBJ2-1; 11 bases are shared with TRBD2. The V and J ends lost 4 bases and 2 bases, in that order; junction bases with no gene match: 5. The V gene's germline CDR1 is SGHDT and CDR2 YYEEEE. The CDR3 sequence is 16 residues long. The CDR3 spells CASSNPGLAAYNEQFF. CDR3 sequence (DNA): TGTGCCAGCAGCAACCCGGGACTAGCGGCCTACAATGAGCAGTTCTTC.

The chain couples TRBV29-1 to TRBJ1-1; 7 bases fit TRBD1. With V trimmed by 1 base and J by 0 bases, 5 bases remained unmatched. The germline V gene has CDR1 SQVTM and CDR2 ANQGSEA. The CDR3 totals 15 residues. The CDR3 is CSVEGGQFMNTEAFF. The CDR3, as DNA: TGCAGCGTTGAAGGGGGACAGTTCATGAACACTGAAGCTTTCTTT.

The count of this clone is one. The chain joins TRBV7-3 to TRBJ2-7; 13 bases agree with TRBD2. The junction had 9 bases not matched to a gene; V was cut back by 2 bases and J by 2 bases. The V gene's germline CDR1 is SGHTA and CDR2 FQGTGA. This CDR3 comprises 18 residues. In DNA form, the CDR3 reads TGTGCCAGCAGCTTATCCCGGACTAGCGGGAGTGTCACCTACGAGCAGTACTTC. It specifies CASSLSRTSGSVTYEQYF.

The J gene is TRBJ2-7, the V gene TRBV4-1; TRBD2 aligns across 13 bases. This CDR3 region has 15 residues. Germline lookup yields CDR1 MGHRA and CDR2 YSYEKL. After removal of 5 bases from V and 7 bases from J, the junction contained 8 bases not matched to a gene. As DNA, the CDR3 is TGCGCCAGCAGCAGGGGACTAGCGGGAATGGGGGAGCAGTACTTC. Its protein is CASSRGLAGMGEQYF.

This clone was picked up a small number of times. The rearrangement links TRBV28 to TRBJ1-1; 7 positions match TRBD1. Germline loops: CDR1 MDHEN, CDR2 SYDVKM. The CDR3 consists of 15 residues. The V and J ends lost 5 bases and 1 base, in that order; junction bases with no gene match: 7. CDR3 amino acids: CASSHPQGTNTEAFF. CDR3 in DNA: TGTGCCAGCAGTCACCCACAGGGGACGAACACTGAAGCTTTCTTT.

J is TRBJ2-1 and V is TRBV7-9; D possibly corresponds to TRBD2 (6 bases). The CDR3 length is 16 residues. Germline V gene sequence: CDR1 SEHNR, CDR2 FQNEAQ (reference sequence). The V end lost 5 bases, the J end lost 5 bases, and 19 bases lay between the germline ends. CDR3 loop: CASSLLSGLLDNEQFF. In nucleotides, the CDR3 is TGTGCCAGCAGCCTACTTAGCGGTCTACTTGACAATGAGCAGTTCTTC.